This TCR beta chain appears in the sequencing data of a study of long-term antiretroviral therapy in people with HIV. About the study: The earliest samples came about a decade before the 2015 immediate-ART recommendation.

Runs used v3.0 of the immunoSEQ assay and were done at survey level. The protocol was immunoSEQ multiplex PCR, while the TCRdb copy is restricted to in-frame clones and leaves out a portion. This table has some 35,000 clones, roughly 85% appearing once. This CDR3 spans 13 amino acids. Germline assignment: CDR1 SEHNR and CDR2 FQNEAQ (reference sequence). V lost 6 bases and J lost 5; bases outside the gene matches: 4. Study-wide results and limits: Clones that had undergone expansion before ART prevailed in the repertoire throughout all time points.

A word on this clone: Its antigen is not known.

The source of this sequence is a man aged 18 to 29 with HIV. The chain employs TRBV7-9 and TRBJ2-7, with 10 bases aligning to TRBD2. The sequences come from unsorted PBMCs, collected 0.4 years before starting antiretroviral therapy. The CDR3 loop reads CASSSTSGDEQYF. CDR3 DNA: TGTGCCAGCAGTTCAACTAGCGGGGACGAGCAGTACTTC.